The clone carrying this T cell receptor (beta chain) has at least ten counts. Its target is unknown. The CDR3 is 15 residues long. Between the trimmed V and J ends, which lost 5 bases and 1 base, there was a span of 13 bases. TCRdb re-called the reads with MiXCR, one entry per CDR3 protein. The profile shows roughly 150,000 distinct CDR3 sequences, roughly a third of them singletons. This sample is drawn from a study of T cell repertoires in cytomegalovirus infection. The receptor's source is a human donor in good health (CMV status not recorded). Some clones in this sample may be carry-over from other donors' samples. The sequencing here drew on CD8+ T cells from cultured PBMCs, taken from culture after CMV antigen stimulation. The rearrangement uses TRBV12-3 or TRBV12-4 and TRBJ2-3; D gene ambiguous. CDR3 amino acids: CASSPTRLGTDTQYF. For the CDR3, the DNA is TGTGCCAGCAGTCCCACCAGATTGGGCACAGATACGCAGTATTTT.